One sample yielded the 18 T cell receptor beta chains listed below, sequenced in a study of blood T cell repertoires in COVID-19. Sequencing was performed with immunoSEQ multiplex PCR; in TCRdb, only in-frame clones are kept and a portion is missing. This table has about 200,000 clones, roughly 86% appearing once. Material: peripheral blood. These receptors were obtained from a woman aged 45-65 years with COVID-19, enrolled during active disease.

The chain recombines TRBV25-1 with TRBJ1-2; possibly TRBD1 for D (5 bases). V was trimmed by 1 base and J by 6 bases, leaving 15 bases between them. The CDR3 sequence is 15 residues long. Germline assignment: CDR1 MGHDK and CDR2 SYGVNS. The CDR3 coding sequence is TGTGCCAGCAGTGAATGGGGGGACCAGGCGAATGGCTACACCTTC. This translates into CASSEWGDQANGYTF.

This clone appeared once. The gene calls are TRBV27 and TRBJ2-3; D might be TRBD1 (5 bases). Germline V gene lookup returns CDR1 MNHEY and CDR2 SMNVEV (reference sequence). The CDR3 covers 14 residues. The germline V and J ends were trimmed by 7 bases and 0 bases, with 11 bases remaining between them. CDR3 in amino acids: CASMNRYSTDTQYF. For the CDR3, the DNA is TGTGCCAGCATGAACAGGTACAGCACAGATACGCAGTATTTT.

The chain is built from TRBV4-3 and TRBJ1-2, with D maybe TRBD1 (6 bases). In germline, CDR1 is LGHNA, CDR2 YSLEER. V lost 1 base to trimming and J lost 4 bases, with 13 bases between them. The CDR3 spans 15 residues. The CDR3 bases are TGCGCCAGCAGCCAAGTAGGGGGGGGACCCTATGGCTACACCTTC. Protein sequence: CASSQVGGGPYGYTF.

V usage is TRBV21-1 and J usage is TRBJ1-3. TRBV21-1 is deemed a pseudogene. The CDR3 extends over 13 amino acids. This chain's CDR3 is CASSNRPAATIYF. The CDR3 DNA sequence: TGTGCCAGCAGCAACAGACCGGCGGCAACCATATATTTT.

The chain joins TRBV7-2 to TRBJ1-2; D ambiguous. This CDR3 spans 12 amino acids. V lost 1 base and J lost 6, with 6 bases in between. Germline values: CDR1 SGHTA, CDR2 FQGNSA. CDR3 sequence (DNA): TGTGCCAGCAGCTTAGATCGGGATGGCTACACCTTC. It encodes CASSLDRDGYTF.

V is TRBV11-2 and J is TRBJ2-5; tentative D call: TRBD1 (6 bases). This CDR3 is 19 amino acids long. From germline, CDR1 is SGHAT and CDR2 FQNNGV. Trimming cost V 2 bases and J 4 bases, with 26 bases left between them. In DNA form, the CDR3 reads TGTGCCAGCAGCTTAAAAAAACGGACAGAGCACTTCGTTGGAGAGACCCAGTACTTC. This encodes CASSLKKRTEHFVGETQYF.

The CDR3 DNA sequence: TGCGCCAGCAGCCAAGCGCAGGGGGGCGGAAACACCATATATTTT. It codes for CASSQAQGGGNTIYF. The V and J genes are TRBV4-1 and TRBJ1-3; 7 bases map to TRBD1. Germline V gene data show CDR1 as MGHRA and CDR2 as YSYEKL. The CDR3 has 15 amino acids. The V and J ends lost 1 base and 4 bases, in that order; junction bases with no gene match: 4.

The V call is TRBV6-5, the J call TRBJ2-3, with a possible D match to TRBD2 (6 bases). This CDR3 has 13 amino acids. CDR1 and CDR2 (germline): MNHEY, SVGAGI. Trimming removed 6 bases from V and 11 bases from J, with 18 bases in between. DNA of the CDR3: TGTGCCAGCAGAGCGACTAGTTCCTGGGGGCAGTATTTT. Residues: CASRATSSWGQYF.

The rearrangement joins TRBV7-6 to TRBJ1-1; 9 nucleotides align to TRBD1. The CDR3 sequence is 15 residues long. The germline CDR1 and CDR2 sequences are SGHVS and FNYEAQ. V shed 3 bases and J 1 base; nucleotides not matched to a gene: 3. DNA for the CDR3: TGTGCCAGCAGCTTTACGGGACAGGGGAACACTGAAGCTTTCTTT. This encodes CASSFTGQGNTEAFF.

The rearrangement joins TRBV19 to TRBJ2-1; perhaps TRBD2 as D (5 bases). Germline V CDR1 and CDR2: LNHDA, SQIVND (reference sequence). The CDR3 is 13 residues long. V lost 6 bases and J 7 bases, leaving 13 bases between the germline ends. The CDR3 nucleotides read TGTGCCAGTAGGGACGTCGGGATAAATGAGCAGTTCTTC. It codes for CASRDVGINEQFF.

V is TRBV11-2 and J is TRBJ2-2; TRBD2 is a possible D gene (6 bases). Trimming took 4 bases from V and 5 from J, leaving 23 bases between them. CDR1 SGHAT and CDR2 FQNNGV come from the germline V gene. This CDR3 has 18 residues. CDR3 DNA: TGTGCCAGCAGCTCGAGGACTAACTCTGGCCCCCCGACCGGGGAGCTGTTTTTT. Translating gives CASSSRTNSGPPTGELFF. Using reference TRBV11-2 and TRBJ2-2 for the parts outside the CDR3, the full variable domain is EAGVAQSPRYKIIEKRQSVAFWCNPISGHATLYWYQQILGQGPKLLIQFQNNGVVDDSQLPKDRFSAERLKGVDSTLKIQPAKLEDSAVYLCASSSRTNSGPPTGELFFGEGSRLTVL.

The gene calls are TRBV19 and TRBJ1-4, with TRBD1 matching 8 bases. The junction had 8 bases not matched to a gene; V was cut back by 3 bases and J by 5 bases. This CDR3 contains 16 residues. CDR1 is LNHDA, CDR2 SQIVND, per germline (reference sequence). The CDR3 DNA reads TGTGCCAGTAGTATCCGGACAGGGCCAAGGAATGAAAAACTGTTTTTT. It codes for CASSIRTGPRNEKLFF.

The rearrangement links TRBV4-2 to TRBJ2-2, with 7 bases fitting TRBD2. The germline V gene has CDR1 LGHNA and CDR2 YNFKEQ. Losses at the gene ends were 0 bases for V and 6 bases for J; bases not matched to a gene: 10. CDR3 size: 17 residues. The CDR3 bases are TGTGCCAGCAGCCAAGACGTACTAGCGCCCGGGGCCGGGGAGCTGTTTTTT. Its protein is CASSQDVLAPGAGELFF.

The chain joins TRBV7-2 to TRBJ1-3; 9 bases map to TRBD1. Losses at the gene ends were 1 base for V and 4 bases for J; bases not matched to a gene: 2. CDR3 length: 15 residues. CDR1 is SGHTA and CDR2 is FQGNSA in the germline V gene. The CDR3 is CASSLDGTGGNTIYF. The CDR3, as DNA: TGTGCCAGCAGCTTAGATGGGACAGGGGGAAACACCATATATTTT.

V usage is TRBV11-2 and J usage is TRBJ2-1; 12 bases line up with TRBD2. CDR1 and CDR2 from the germline V gene are SGHAT and FQNNGV. Trimming took 1 base from V and 8 from J; bases not matched to a gene: 12. The CDR3 length is 18 residues. Here the CDR3 DNA reads TGTGCCAGCAGCTTAGCAGGGGCTAGCGGGGGGGCCGGGTATGAGCAGTTCTTC. It yields the protein CASSLAGASGGAGYEQFF.

The V gene is TRBV14, the J gene TRBJ2-3; TRBD2 aligns across 7 bases. Germline loops: CDR1 SGHDN, CDR2 FVKESK. J gave up 8 bases and V 1 base, and 6 bases lay outside the gene matches. The CDR3 consists of 14 residues. The CDR3, as DNA: TGTGCCAGCAGCCAAGGGGGGGGAAGAAGTACGCAGTATTTT. It yields the protein CASSQGGGRSTQYF.

The rearrangement joins TRBV2 to TRBJ1-6; 8 bases align to TRBD1. CDR1 SNHLY and CDR2 FYNNEI come from the germline V gene. The CDR3 has 14 residues. The V gene end was trimmed by 7 bases and the J gene end by 10 bases; junction bases not matched to a gene: 9. Here the CDR3 reads CASIIDRGGSPLHF. In nucleotides, the CDR3 is TGTGCCAGCATAATCGACAGGGGTGGCTCACCCCTCCACTTT.

V gene TRBV13 combines with J gene TRBJ2-2; maybe TRBD2 (5 bases). The CDR3 consists of 13 residues. Per the germline V gene, CDR1 is PRHDT and CDR2 is FYEKMQ (reference sequence). V dropped 5 bases and J dropped 7 bases, with 11 bases sitting between them. The CDR3 DNA sequence: TGTGCCAGCAGCCCAGGCGGGTTCGGGGAGCTGTTTTTT. Encoded protein: CASSPGGFGELFF. The full variable domain, rest sourced from reference TRBV13 and TRBJ2-2, is AAGVIQSPRHLIKEKRETATLKCYPIPRHDTVYWYQQGPGQDPQFLISFYEKMQSDKGSIPDRFSAQQFSDYHSELNMSSLELGDSALYFCASSPGGFGELFFGEGSRLTVL.